Included here is one TCR beta chain sequence, with context. Its binding antigen is unknown. No base qualities exist here, and no much larger clone lies one base off it. The sample comes from a study of cytomegalovirus exposure and HLA in healthy donors (dated by TCRdb to the late 2010s). General notes on the study: An earlier analysis of some 550 of the donors reported 250 to 300 Gb of sequence data and 117 million unique TCR beta sequences from about 179 million T cells. About 300 gigabases of sequencing data and tens of millions of unique TCR sequences were included in an early release covering 550 to 650 HLA-typed donors. Of the roughly 400 genotyped donors, roughly 85% fell in the genetic ancestry cluster associated with self-reported Caucasian donors. The study aimed to test whether cataloging public T cell receptors could reveal signatures of past pathogen exposure. Using immunosequencing, the study profiled T cell repertoires from 550 to 750 subjects and related those repertoires to cytomegalovirus serostatus. A separate validation cohort of over 95 different subjects was used in addition to the approximately 610-subject first cohort. The study combined high-throughput TCR immunosequencing, statistical association of individual TCRs with disease status, and machine learning to predict cytomegalovirus infection status. A later analysis re-examined previously published TCR beta repertoires from several hundred donors and added high-resolution HLA genotyping to investigate patterns of TCR occurrence. Rather than drawing on any new phenotypic data, the later analysis identified candidate immune exposures from TCR beta sequences and the way those sequences occurred across donors. An earlier analysis of approximately 580 of the donors used high-throughput TCR beta sequencing to judge whether each TCR beta V gene segment behaved as functional or pseudogenic. Alongside the repertoire data, information on donor age, sex, ethnicity and CMV serostatus was compiled. A later genetic analysis used genome-wide SNP genotypes for about 55% of the 666 donors, treating that subset as a discovery cohort. All discovery cohort repertoires had been generated using a single sequencing platform. Class I and class II HLA loci were covered by the typing at four-digit resolution. Typing coverage varied by locus: about 620-640 donors for A, B, C, DRB1 and DQB1; approximately 500 for DQA1; nearly 610 for DPA1; approximately 470 for DPB1. Roughly five DR-DQ haplotypes were handled as single units for association and clustering because linkage in the cohort was strong. Across some 400 genotyped donors of the cohort, an average of roughly 200,000 unique TCR beta nucleotide sequences per donor were sequenced, and approximately 19% of those sequences were non-productive. General study outcomes and caveats: While some public TCRs were present in many individuals, most TCR sequences turned up only very rarely across donors. For the cohort, immune exposure information was limited to CMV serostatus. Correlated functional status among segregating V segments might be attributable to linkage disequilibrium, but an unknown experimental factor could not be ruled out. When HLA alleles, especially DR and DQ, strongly co-occurred, attributing TCR associations to individual alleles was difficult. In a later genetic analysis, a missense DCLRE1C variant was associated with V-gene and J-gene trimming of TCR beta chains, and the association was replicated in an independent cohort. In an earlier analysis of 587 of the donors, most TCR beta V segments were observed in productive rearrangements about 87% or about 30% of the time, broadly matching IMGT annotations. The study listed approximately 160 TCR beta chains as associated with cytomegalovirus. In a later analysis, 15,000 to 20,000 TCR beta sequences were associated with specific HLA alleles at a false discovery rate of 0.05. In a later analysis, TCR association rates were found to vary across HLA loci, with the most associated TCRs seen for DRB1 alleles and the fewest for HLA-C alleles. The presence/absence analyses assumed that sequencing depth was roughly uniform across donors, and that assumption may not be true. Only TCR beta chains were sequenced in this cohort, and the absence of alpha or paired-chain data limited detectable features. According to the authors, the approach could potentially be generalized to other disease states and immunological phenotypes. In both the original and validation cohorts, the classifier was reported to diagnose cytomegalovirus status with high specificity and sensitivity. The 87-base-pair reads could not distinguish some IMGT-functional V segments, including TRBV6-2 and TRBV6-3, so those segments were excluded. HLA typing was unavailable for some donors at each locus, so association tests used only the typed subset. In vitro tests confirmed that a few of the cytomegalovirus-associated TCR beta chains recognize cytomegalovirus antigens. A later analysis reported that several top co-occurrence clusters appeared linked to parvovirus B19, influenza, CMV and Epstein-Barr virus. Because counts were too low, roughly 17 rarely observed V segments, including chromosome 9 orphons, were left out of the earlier analysis of a few hundred of the donors. According to a later genetic analysis, donors in an Asian-associated ancestry cluster had fewer N-insertions in productive TCRs than the roughly 700-donor mean. According to a later analysis, most CMV-associated TCR beta chains appeared to be HLA-restricted, and the HLA associations seemed to be driven largely by CMV exposure. A later analysis found that HLA-associated TCR beta chains were more clonally expanded and had lower generation probabilities than equally common non-associated chains. A cluster of highly shared sequence variants was judged likely to be a technical artifact of the sequencing pipeline. A further reported finding was that TCR beta sequences accurately predicted the HLA-A and HLA-B alleles for most subjects in the first cohort.

The library was obtained by the immunoSEQ multiplex PCR assay. For the multiplex PCR, a mixture combining 60 forward primers for TCR Vbeta segments and 13 reverse primers for TCR Jbeta segments was used. The CDR3 region of rearranged TCR beta genes was amplified from genomic DNA by a multiplex PCR assay. The amplified TCR beta libraries were sequenced on the Illumina HiSeq System as 87-base-pair reads. Under the source paper's analysis protocol: A later analysis counted tens of millions of unique TCR beta chains across the 700 or so repertoires, and some 11 million of these chains were shared by at least two donors. A nearest-neighbor algorithm error-corrected the raw reads and collapsed the reads into unique sequences, merging closely related sequences to remove PCR and sequencing errors. CDR3 sequences were aligned to IMGT reference sequences to assign V, D and J gene segments. For a sequence to be retained, a match of at least six nucleotides was required to both a V gene segment and a J gene segment. Rearrangements were classified as productive when the CDR3 lacked stop codons and remained in frame with V and J, and all other rearrangements were classified as non-productive. Following IMGT convention, CDR3 was defined as the stretch from the second conserved V-encoded cysteine up to the conserved J-encoded phenylalanine. The earlier analysis of 587 of the donors excluded any sequence lacking an unambiguous match to a single V gene segment. An earlier analysis of roughly 590 of the donors called V segments functional above 56.7% productive rearrangements and segregating when the between-donor standard deviation exceeded 5%. To diagnose cytomegalovirus status from the catalog of TCR beta chain sequences, a statistical classification framework was built. In a later analysis, TCR nucleotide sequences were compared against IMGT/GENE-DB human TR gene sequences so that V and J genes could be assigned. In a later analysis, CDR3 sequences and most-parsimonious VDJ recombination scenarios were assigned using the TCRdist pipeline. In a later analysis, every TCR beta chain was defined by the combination of its CDR3 amino acid sequence and its V-gene family, and reads without a unique V-gene family were dropped. A later analysis removed over 500 highly shared, low-generation-probability nucleotide sequences to deal with suspected cross-contamination and a sequencing artifact. For each public chain, a later analysis derived a clonal expansion index from normalized ranks of inferred template counts within each repertoire. In a later analysis, generation probabilities were computed using a VDJ recombination model fitted to out-of-frame rearrangements, and the results were checked against IGoR. In a later analysis, TCR-TCR, TCR-HLA and TCR-CMV co-occurrence was scored with hypergeometric tests, and a repertoire-size bias correction was applied to TCR pairs. False discovery rates were estimated in a later analysis by permuting HLA or CMV assignments 20 times. In a later analysis, co-occurring TCRs were grouped using DBSCAN, with TCRdist sequence similarity added in when clustering inside HLA-allele-positive subsets. Repertoires with fewer than 30,000 or more than 120,000 public chains, plus five repertoires with anomalous nucleotide sharing, were excluded from co-occurrence clustering. In TCRdb, the immuneACCESS table is reduced to in-frame sequences with V and J assigned. These tables do not hold every clone; where another copy was compared, an unresolved V gene accounts for under half, and the others remain unexplained. That table is the source of V, J and clone size, and D and trimming were worked out from the DNA. This sample is represented by about 150,000 clones; more than 70% of them were singletons. The top ten clones comprise 6.3% of the sample.

The cohort was made up of approximately 670 healthy bone marrow donors. At the time of sampling, every cohort member was nominally healthy, though immune exposures that went unrecorded were likely present. The donor was CMV seropositive and belonged to the group of over 250 seropositive cohort members. Every donor gave a peripheral blood sample, and the peripheral blood mononuclear cells from that sample were used for TCR beta sequencing. The Qiagen DNeasy Blood Extraction Kit was used to extract genomic DNA from the blood cell samples. From the cysteine through the phenylalanine, the CDR3 covers 18 amino acids. The DNA shown is the 54-base CDR3, in frame from base 1.

The sequenced sample consisted of PBMCs. This sequence was found in a male donor in good health and CMV-seropositive. The rearrangement joined TRBV21-1 to TRBJ1-5; the D call TRBD1 from the table was never checked on the DNA. TRBV21-1 is reported as a pseudogene. The bases read TGTGCCAGCAGCAATAAGGGTACAGGGCCCCGGTGCAATCAGCCCCAGCATTTT. Its amino acids are CASSNKGTGPRCNQPQHF.